Each of the 17 T cell receptor beta chains below was sequenced from the same sample in a study of response to subunit inactivated influenza vaccine. TCRdb recomputed calls from the RT-PCR reads with MiXCR, one row per CDR3 protein. The repertoire includes about 570,000 distinct CDR3 sequences, roughly 12% of them detected once, and about 10% sits in the top ten. This specimen consisted of PBMCs from blood, obtained on the day of vaccination. The receptors were gathered from a man aged 50-60 years who received an inactivated influenza vaccine.

This sequence joins TRBV6-2 or TRBV6-3 and TRBJ2-7; 7 nucleotides line up with TRBD1. After removal of 10 bases from V and 3 bases from J, the junction contained 9 bases not matched to a gene. This CDR3 has 13 amino acids. Germline CDR1 reads MNHEY; CDR2 reads SVGEGT. The CDR3 sequence: CAIRRQGYYEQYF. Here the CDR3 DNA reads TGTGCCATCCGTAGACAGGGTTACTACGAGCAGTACTTC.

The chain recombines TRBV30 with TRBJ2-7; no reliable D call. Germline loops: CDR1 GTSNPN, CDR2 SVGIG (reference sequence). Trimming removed 2 bases from V and 4 bases from J, with 12 bases in between. The CDR3 has 13 residues. The CDR3 DNA follows: TGTGCCTGGAGTCCCCCCGGGCTTTACGAGCAGTACTTC. As protein: CAWSPPGLYEQYF.

The rearrangement links TRBV20-1 to TRBJ2-3; 7 bases fit TRBD2. This CDR3 has 17 residues. CDR1 is DFQATT and CDR2 is SNEGSKA in the germline V gene (reference sequence). The V segment lost 0 bases and the J segment 5 bases; nucleotides outside the gene matches: 14. As DNA, the CDR3 is TGCAGTGCTAGAGATTGGGCGGGGGTTGGAGACAGAGATACGCAGTATTTT. Amino acids: CSARDWAGVGDRDTQYF.

This clonotype has a count of ten or more. The V call is TRBV5-1, the J call TRBJ2-6, with D tentatively TRBD2 (6 bases). With 0 bases removed from V and 0 bases from J, the gap between germline ends came to 13 bases. The CDR3 consists of 18 residues. CDR1 and CDR2 (germline): SGHRS, YFSETQ. CDR3 loop: CASSLAGDYVSGANVLTF. The CDR3 bases are TGCGCCAGCAGCTTGGCGGGGGATTACGTCTCTGGGGCCAACGTCCTGACTTTC.

The rearrangement uses TRBV5-1 and TRBJ2-7, with 8 positions matching TRBD1. The CDR3 consists of 16 residues. Germline V CDR1 and CDR2: SGHRS, YFSETQ. Trimming took 0 bases from V and 0 from J; bases not matched to a gene: 5. CDR3 protein: CASSLGDRSYSYEQYF. The CDR3 DNA reads TGCGCCAGCAGCTTGGGGGACAGGTCTTACTCCTACGAGCAGTACTTC.

The V call is TRBV3-1, the J call TRBJ2-5, with 7 positions matching TRBD2. CDR3 length equals 21 residues. Germline CDR1 LGHDT, CDR2 YNNKEL (reference sequence). With 0 bases clipped from V and 2 bases from J, the junction kept 21 bases outside the gene matches. As DNA, the CDR3 is TGTGCCAGCAGCCAAGATTTCACAGCGGGGTGTGACTTCGTTGGTCAAGAGACCCAGTACTTC. Its protein product is CASSQDFTAGCDFVGQETQYF.

This clonotype was observed a handful of times. The J gene is TRBJ2-1, the V gene TRBV5-1; TRBD2 agrees at 13 bases. CDR3 length: 18 residues. V lost 4 bases, J lost 9 bases, and 16 bases stayed unmatched. The germline V gene has CDR1 SGHRS and CDR2 YFSETQ. The CDR3 DNA is TGCGCCAGCAGCCCCCAAGTGGGACTAGCGGGGATCAGTGGTGAGCAGTTCTTC. This sequence encodes CASSPQVGLAGISGEQFF.

DNA for the CDR3: TGTGCCAGCAGTGCATTCGGTGAGCAGTTCTTC. This encodes CASSAFGEQFF. This sequence joins TRBV6-4 and TRBJ2-1, with D uncertain. CDR3 size: 11 residues. The V end was cut by 4 bases, the J end by 9 bases, with 7 bases between. The V gene's germline CDR1 is MRHNA and CDR2 SNTAGT.

This clonotype has a handful of counts. The CDR3 coding sequence is TGTGCCAGCAGTCGACTAGCGGGAGGGCCCGGCCCCTTAGGTGAGCAGTTCTTC. It codes for CASSRLAGGPGPLGEQFF. This sequence joins TRBV2 and TRBJ2-1; 14 nucleotides line up with TRBD2. Germline loops: CDR1 SNHLY, CDR2 FYNNEI. There are 18 residues in the CDR3. The J segment lost 9 bases and the V segment lost 5 bases, leaving 15 bases of the junction unmatched.

V gene TRBV6-1 combines with J gene TRBJ1-1; D not resolved. V was cut by 2 bases and J by 5 bases, with 12 bases left in between. CDR1 and CDR2 from the germline V gene are MNHNS and SASEGT. The CDR3 sequence is 14 residues long. The CDR3 protein is CASSELRVVTEAFF. CDR3 bases: TGTGCCAGCAGTGAACTTCGTGTAGTAACTGAAGCTTTCTTT.

This clonotype was seen at least ten times. J is TRBJ2-7 and V is TRBV5-1, with 10 bases aligning to TRBD1. This CDR3 is built from 14 residues. CDR1 and CDR2 from the germline V gene are SGHRS and YFSETQ. The ends lost 2 bases at V and 2 bases at J; junction bases unmatched: 1. The CDR3 DNA sequence: TGCGCCAGCAGCTTTGACAGGGGGCCCTACGAGCAGTACTTC. Its translation is CASSFDRGPYEQYF.

V is TRBV13 and J is TRBJ2-7; 9 bases agree with TRBD2. The trim removed 3 bases at V and 3 bases at J, leaving 9 bases unmatched. This CDR3 comprises 16 residues. Germline assignment: CDR1 PRHDT and CDR2 FYEKMQ (reference sequence). This chain's CDR3 is CASSFTIAGVVYEQYF. CDR3 nucleotide sequence: TGTGCCAGCAGCTTTACTATAGCGGGGGTCGTCTACGAGCAGTACTTC.

The V call is TRBV2, the J call TRBJ2-5, with 7 bases matching TRBD2. Germline values: CDR1 SNHLY, CDR2 FYNNEI. This CDR3 has 13 amino acids. The ends lost 9 bases at V and 4 bases at J; junction bases unmatched: 8. CDR3 sequence (DNA): TGTGCCAGTGCCGCCGGGGAGGGAGAGACCCAGTACTTC. This translates into CASAAGEGETQYF. The whole variable domain, remainder taken from reference TRBV2 and TRBJ2-5, is EPEVTQTPSHQVTQMGQEVILRCVPISNHLYFYWYRQILGQKVEFLVSFYNNEISEKSEIFDDQFSVERPDGSNFTLKIRSTKLEDSAMYFCASAAGEGETQYFGPGTRLLVL.

The chain has TRBV20-1 and TRBJ2-5; D tentatively reads TRBD1 or TRBD2 (6 bases each). CDR3 length: 16 residues. Germline CDR1 and CDR2: DFQATT and SNEGSKA (reference sequence). Between the trimmed V and J ends, which lost 1 base and 3 bases, there was a span of 18 bases. The CDR3 loop is CSARVRGAGIEETQYF. The CDR3 coding sequence is TGCAGTGCTAGAGTGAGGGGGGCCGGGATTGAAGAGACCCAGTACTTC.

This clonotype was counted a few times. The chain couples TRBV2 to TRBJ2-5; a possible D gene is TRBD1 (8 bases). CDR3 size: 16 residues. Germline V lookup: CDR1 SNHLY, CDR2 FYNNEI. V dropped 2 bases and J dropped 5 bases, with 18 bases sitting between them. DNA of the CDR3: TGTGCCAGCAGTGAACCTAGGACAGGGAGGGCGGAGACCCAGTACTTC. Amino acids: CASSEPRTGRAETQYF. The variable domain in full, with the rest retrieved from reference TRBV2 and TRBJ2-5, is EPEVTQTPSHQVTQMGQEVILRCVPISNHLYFYWYRQILGQKVEFLVSFYNNEISEKSEIFDDQFSVERPDGSNFTLKIRSTKLEDSAMYFCASSEPRTGRAETQYFGPGTRLLVL.

This clonotype was picked up a small number of times. The J gene is TRBJ2-1, the V gene TRBV29-1, with 11 bases matching TRBD2. This CDR3 region has 14 residues. Looked up from germline, CDR1 is SQVTM and CDR2 is ANQGSEA. Trimming removed 7 bases from V and 8 bases from J; junction bases left unmatched: 10. The CDR3 nucleotides read TGCAGCGGCGGGGGACTAGCGGTTTTACATGAGCAGTTCTTC. Translated, it gives CSGGGLAVLHEQFF.

This clonotype occurred many times. CDR3 sequence (DNA): TGTGCCAGCAGCTCACTGACAGGGAGGACCGGGGAGCTGTTTTTT. Protein product: CASSSLTGRTGELFF. This sequence joins TRBV7-9 and TRBJ2-2; D is possibly TRBD1 (7 bases). Trimming shortened V by 4 bases and J by 5 bases, and 14 bases separated the two germline ends. Germline lookup yields CDR1 SEHNR and CDR2 FQNEAQ (reference sequence). The CDR3 is made up of 15 amino acids.